This T cell receptor (beta chain) comes out of a study of T cell changes during pregnancy in multiple sclerosis. CDR3 length: 14 residues. Germline V CDR1 and CDR2: WSHSY, SAAADI. Unmatched junction bases numbered 8, after V lost 8 bases and J lost 7 bases. Sequencing used immunoSEQ multiplex PCR; TCRdb keeps in-frame clones, though not all of them. The sample includes tens of thousands of clones, more than 85% of them seen just once. The chain is built from TRBV10-2 and TRBJ2-1; TRBD2 matches 10 bases. Sequences were derived from peripheral blood, sampled before pregnancy. The receptor was derived from a female donor with multiple sclerosis, enrolled in a pregnancy study. CDR3 residues: CASLQLAGVNEQFF. The CDR3 DNA sequence: TGCGCCAGCCTTCAGCTAGCGGGAGTTAATGAGCAGTTCTTC.